The 5 T cell receptor beta chains below come from one sample, sequenced in a study of breast tumors, draining lymph nodes, adjacent tissues. TCRdb re-analysed the multiplex PCR reads in MiXCR, keeping a single row per CDR3 protein. The sample includes about 15,000 distinct CDR3 sequences, around 54% of them seen just once. Input material: tumor-adjacent breast tissue. The receptors derive from a female donor with breast cancer. Some clones in this sample may be carry-over from other donors' samples.

This clonotype showed up just a few times. The rearrangement links TRBV7-8 to TRBJ2-7, with no clear D. The CDR3 loop spans 13 amino acids. CDR1 SGHVS and CDR2 FQNEAQ come from the germline V gene. V lost 1 base and J lost 3, with 7 bases in between. The CDR3 DNA reads as TGTGCCAGCAGCTTAGACGCCATCTACGAGCAGTACTTC. It translates to CASSLDAIYEQYF.

This clonotype occurred many times. The V and J genes are TRBV6-1 and TRBJ2-7; 8 nucleotides agree with TRBD1. V was pared by 5 bases and J by 9 bases, with 18 bases of the junction left unmatched. This CDR3 has 16 residues. Germline assignment: CDR1 MNHNS and CDR2 SASEGT. The CDR3 loop reads CASSHSRQGTLQGQYF. CDR3 in DNA: TGTGCCAGCAGTCACTCCCGACAGGGGACGCTACAAGGGCAGTACTTC.

This clonotype was observed a handful of times. The chain carries TRBV10-3 and TRBJ1-1, with no clear D. V dropped 8 bases and J dropped 2 bases, with 12 bases sitting between them. The germline V gene has CDR1 ENHRY and CDR2 SYGVKD. The length of the CDR3 is 13 residues. The CDR3 protein is CAIGQIPNTEAFF. In DNA form, the CDR3 reads TGTGCCATCGGTCAGATACCAAACACTGAAGCTTTCTTT.

This chain connects TRBV15 to TRBJ2-5; unclear D gene. V was pared by 5 bases and J by 6 bases, with 16 bases between. Germline CDR1 reads LNHNV; CDR2 reads YYDKDF (reference sequence). CDR3 length: 14 residues. In DNA form, the CDR3 reads TGTGCCACCAGCCCACCCCAGTCCCGTCAGACCCAGTACTTC. It yields the protein CATSPPQSRQTQYF. Full variable domain (outside the CDR3, taken from reference TRBV15 and TRBJ2-5): DAMVIQNPRYQVTQFGKPVTLSCSQTLNHNVMYWYQQKSSQAPKLLFHYYDKDFNNEADTPDNFQSRRPNTSFCFLDIRSPGLGDTAMYLCATSPPQSRQTQYFGPGTRLLVL.

This chain joins TRBV10-3 and TRBJ1-2; no clear D. There are 13 residues in the CDR3. V was clipped by 3 bases and J by 3 bases, with 8 bases between them. Germline V lookup: CDR1 ENHRY, CDR2 SYGVKD. The CDR3 nucleotides are TGTGCCATCAGTGACGGGAGGGACTATGGCTACACCTTC. It translates to CAISDGRDYGYTF.